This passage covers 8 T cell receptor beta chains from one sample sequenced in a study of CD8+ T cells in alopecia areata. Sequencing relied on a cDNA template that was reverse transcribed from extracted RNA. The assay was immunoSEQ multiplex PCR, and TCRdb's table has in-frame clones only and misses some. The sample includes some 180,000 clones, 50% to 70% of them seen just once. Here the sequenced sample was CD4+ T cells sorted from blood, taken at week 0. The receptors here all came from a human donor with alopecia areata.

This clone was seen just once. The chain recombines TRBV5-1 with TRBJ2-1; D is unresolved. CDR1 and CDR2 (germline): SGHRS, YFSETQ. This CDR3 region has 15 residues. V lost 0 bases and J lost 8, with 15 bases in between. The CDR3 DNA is TGCGCCAGCAGCTTGGTTCCATCTTCGAACTATGAGCAGTTCTTC. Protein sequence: CASSLVPSSNYEQFF.

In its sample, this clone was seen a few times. The CDR3 nucleotides read TGCAGCGTTCAGACAGATTTACCATACGAGCAGTACTTC. Translating gives CSVQTDLPYEQYF. The J gene is TRBJ2-7, the V gene TRBV29-1; tentative D call: TRBD1 (5 bases). Trimming stripped 5 bases from V and 4 bases from J, with 15 bases between. CDR1 and CDR2 from the germline V gene are SQVTM and ANQGSEA. This CDR3 spans 13 amino acids.

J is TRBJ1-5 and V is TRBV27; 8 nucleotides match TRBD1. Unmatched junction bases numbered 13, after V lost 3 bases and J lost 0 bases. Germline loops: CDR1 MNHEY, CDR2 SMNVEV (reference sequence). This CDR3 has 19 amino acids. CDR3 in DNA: TGTGCCAGCAGTTTCTGCCGGGACAGGACTCCCTATAGCAATCAGCCCCAGCATTTT. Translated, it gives CASSFCRDRTPYSNQPQHF.

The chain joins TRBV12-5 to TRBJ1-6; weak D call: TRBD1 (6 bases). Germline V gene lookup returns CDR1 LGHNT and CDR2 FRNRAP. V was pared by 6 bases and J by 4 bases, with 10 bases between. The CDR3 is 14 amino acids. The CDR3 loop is CASGPGQYNSPLHF. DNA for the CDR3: TGTGCTAGTGGCCCCGGACAGTATAATTCACCCCTCCACTTT.

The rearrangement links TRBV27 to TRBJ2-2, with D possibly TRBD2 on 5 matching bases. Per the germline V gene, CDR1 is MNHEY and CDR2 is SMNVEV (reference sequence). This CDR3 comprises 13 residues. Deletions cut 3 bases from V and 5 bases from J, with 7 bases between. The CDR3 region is CASSFSGTGELFF. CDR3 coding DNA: TGTGCCAGCAGTTTTTCGGGAACCGGGGAGCTGTTTTTT.

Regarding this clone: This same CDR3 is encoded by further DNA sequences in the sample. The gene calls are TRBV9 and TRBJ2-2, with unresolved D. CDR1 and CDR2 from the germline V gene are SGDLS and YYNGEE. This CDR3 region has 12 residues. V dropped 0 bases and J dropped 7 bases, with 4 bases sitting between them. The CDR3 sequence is CASSVVGGELFF. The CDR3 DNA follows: TGTGCCAGCAGCGTAGTAGGCGGGGAGCTGTTTTTT.

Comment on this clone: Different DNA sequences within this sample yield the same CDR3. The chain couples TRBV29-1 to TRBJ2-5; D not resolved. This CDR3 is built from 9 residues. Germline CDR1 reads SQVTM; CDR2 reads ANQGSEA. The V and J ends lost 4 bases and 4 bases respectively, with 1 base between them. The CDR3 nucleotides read TGCAGCGTTGGAGAGACCCAGTACTTC. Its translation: CSVGETQYF.

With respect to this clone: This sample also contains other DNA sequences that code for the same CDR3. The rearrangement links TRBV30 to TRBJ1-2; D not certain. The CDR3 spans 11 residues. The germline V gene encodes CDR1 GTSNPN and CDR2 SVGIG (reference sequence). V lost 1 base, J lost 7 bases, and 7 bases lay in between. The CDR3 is CAWSGGGGYTF. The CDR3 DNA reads TGTGCCTGGAGTGGGGGAGGTGGCTACACCTTC. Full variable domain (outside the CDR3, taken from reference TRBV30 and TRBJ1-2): SQTIHQWPATLVQPVGSPLSLECTVEGTSNPNLYWYRQAAGRGLQLLFYSVGIGQISSEVPQNLSASRPQDRQFILSSKKLLLSDSGFYLCAWSGGGGYTFGSGTRLTVV.